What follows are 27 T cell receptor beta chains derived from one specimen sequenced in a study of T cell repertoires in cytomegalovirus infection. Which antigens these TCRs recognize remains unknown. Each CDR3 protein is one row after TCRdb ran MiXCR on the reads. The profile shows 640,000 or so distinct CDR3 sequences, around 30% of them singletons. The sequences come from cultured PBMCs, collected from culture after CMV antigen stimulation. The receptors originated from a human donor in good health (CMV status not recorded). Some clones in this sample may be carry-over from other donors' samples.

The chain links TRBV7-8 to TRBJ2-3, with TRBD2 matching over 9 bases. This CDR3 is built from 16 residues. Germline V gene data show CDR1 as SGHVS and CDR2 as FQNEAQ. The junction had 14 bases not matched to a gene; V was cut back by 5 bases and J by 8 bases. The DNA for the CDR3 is TGTGCCAGCAGCAGCCCGCGGGAGGGCGGTCAGGGTACGCAGTATTTT. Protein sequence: CASSSPREGGQGTQYF.

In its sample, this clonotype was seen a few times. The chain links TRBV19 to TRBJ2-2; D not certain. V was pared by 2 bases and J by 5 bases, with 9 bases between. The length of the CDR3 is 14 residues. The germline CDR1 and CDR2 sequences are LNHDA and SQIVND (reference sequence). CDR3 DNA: TGTGCCAGTAGTATACAGCGCGTAACCGGGGAGCTGTTTTTT. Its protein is CASSIQRVTGELFF. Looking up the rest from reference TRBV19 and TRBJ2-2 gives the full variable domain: DGGITQSPKYLFRKEGQNVTLSCEQNLNHDAMYWYRQDPGQGLRLIYYSQIVNDFQKGDIAEGYSVSREKKESFPLTVTSAQKNPTAFYLCASSIQRVTGELFFGEGSRLTVL.

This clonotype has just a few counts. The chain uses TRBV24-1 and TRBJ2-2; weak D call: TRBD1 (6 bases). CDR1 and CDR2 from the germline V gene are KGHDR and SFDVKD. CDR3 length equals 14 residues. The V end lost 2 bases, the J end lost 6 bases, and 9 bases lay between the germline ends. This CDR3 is CATSDYRAAGELFF. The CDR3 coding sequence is TGTGCCACCAGTGATTACAGGGCCGCCGGGGAGCTGTTTTTT.

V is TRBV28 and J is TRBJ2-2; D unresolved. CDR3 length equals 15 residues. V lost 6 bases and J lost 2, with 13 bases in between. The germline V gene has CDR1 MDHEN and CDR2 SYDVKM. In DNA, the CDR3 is TGTGCCAGCAGGATTTCGGTATCAAACACCGGGGAGCTGTTTTTT. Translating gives CASRISVSNTGELFF.

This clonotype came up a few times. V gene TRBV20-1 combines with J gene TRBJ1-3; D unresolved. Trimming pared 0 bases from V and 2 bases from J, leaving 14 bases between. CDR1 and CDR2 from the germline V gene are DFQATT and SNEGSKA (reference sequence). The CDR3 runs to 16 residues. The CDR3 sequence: CSARDPTPRPGNTIYF. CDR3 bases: TGCAGTGCTAGAGACCCCACCCCCAGGCCTGGAAACACCATATATTTT.

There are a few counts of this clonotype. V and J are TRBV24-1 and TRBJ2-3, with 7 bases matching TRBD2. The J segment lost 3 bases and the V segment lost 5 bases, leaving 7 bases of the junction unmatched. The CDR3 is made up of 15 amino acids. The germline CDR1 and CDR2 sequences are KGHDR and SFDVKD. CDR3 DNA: TGTGCCACCAGTGCCAGGTTGGGGGGGACAGATACGCAGTATTTT. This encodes CATSARLGGTDTQYF.

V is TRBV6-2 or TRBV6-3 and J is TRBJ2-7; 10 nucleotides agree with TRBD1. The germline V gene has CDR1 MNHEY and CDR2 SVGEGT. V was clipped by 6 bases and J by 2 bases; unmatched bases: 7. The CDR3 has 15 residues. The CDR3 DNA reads TGTGCCAGCAGGCCAGTGGACAGGGGGGCCTACGAGCAGTACTTC. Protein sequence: CASRPVDRGAYEQYF.

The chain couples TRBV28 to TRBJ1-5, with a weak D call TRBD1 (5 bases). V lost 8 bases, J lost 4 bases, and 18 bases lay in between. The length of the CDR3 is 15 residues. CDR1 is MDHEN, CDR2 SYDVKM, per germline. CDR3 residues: CASVRGVFPNQPQHF. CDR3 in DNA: TGTGCCAGCGTTCGAGGGGTGTTTCCAAATCAGCCCCAGCATTTT.

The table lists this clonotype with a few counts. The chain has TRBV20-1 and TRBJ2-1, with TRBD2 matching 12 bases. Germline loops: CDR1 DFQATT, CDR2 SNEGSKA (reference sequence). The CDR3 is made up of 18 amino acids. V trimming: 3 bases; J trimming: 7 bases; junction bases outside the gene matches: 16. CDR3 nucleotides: TGCAGTGCTAGCGCATATGAACCGGGACTAGCGGGTGGGAATGAGCAGTTCTTC. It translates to CSASAYEPGLAGGNEQFF.

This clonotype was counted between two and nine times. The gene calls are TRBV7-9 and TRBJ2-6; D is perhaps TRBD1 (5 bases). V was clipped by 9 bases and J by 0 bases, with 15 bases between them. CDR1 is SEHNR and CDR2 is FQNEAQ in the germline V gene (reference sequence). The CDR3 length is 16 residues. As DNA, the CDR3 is TGTGCCAGTCCCAGGGTTCCTCTCTCTGGGGCCAACGTCCTGACTTTC. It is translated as CASPRVPLSGANVLTF.

CDR3 residues: CASSEGLDWTDTQYF. CDR3 in DNA: TGTGCCAGCAGTGAAGGACTAGATTGGACAGATACGCAGTATTTT. The chain recombines TRBV2 with TRBJ2-3; D might be TRBD2 (6 bases). Germline V gene lookup returns CDR1 SNHLY and CDR2 FYNNEI. This CDR3 is built from 15 residues. V was shortened by 1 base and J by 3 bases, with 11 bases between the two germline ends.

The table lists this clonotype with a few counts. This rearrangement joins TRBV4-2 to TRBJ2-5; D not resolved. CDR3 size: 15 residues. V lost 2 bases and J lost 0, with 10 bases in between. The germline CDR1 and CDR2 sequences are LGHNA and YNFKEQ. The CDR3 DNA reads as TGTGCCAGCAGCCAAAGACCAAATGACCAAGAGACCCAGTACTTC. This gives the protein CASSQRPNDQETQYF.

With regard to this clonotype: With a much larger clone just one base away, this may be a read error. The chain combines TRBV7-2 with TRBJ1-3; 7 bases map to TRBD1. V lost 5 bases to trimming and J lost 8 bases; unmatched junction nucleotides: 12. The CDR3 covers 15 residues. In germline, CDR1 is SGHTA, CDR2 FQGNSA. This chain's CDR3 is CASSQTGMYGYTIYF. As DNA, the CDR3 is TGTGCCAGCAGCCAGACAGGGATGTACGGATACACCATATATTTT.

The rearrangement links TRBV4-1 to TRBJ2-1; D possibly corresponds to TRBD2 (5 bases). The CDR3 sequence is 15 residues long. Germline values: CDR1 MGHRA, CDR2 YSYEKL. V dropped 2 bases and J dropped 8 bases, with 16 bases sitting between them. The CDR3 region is CASSQRANPGDEQFF. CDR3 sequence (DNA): TGCGCCAGCAGCCAACGGGCCAACCCCGGGGATGAGCAGTTCTTC.

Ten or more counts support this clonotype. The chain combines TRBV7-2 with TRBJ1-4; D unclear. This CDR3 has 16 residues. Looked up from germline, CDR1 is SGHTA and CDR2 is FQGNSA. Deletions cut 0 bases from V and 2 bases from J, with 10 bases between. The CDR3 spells CASSLAGGITNEKLFF. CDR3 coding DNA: TGTGCCAGCAGCTTAGCGGGAGGGATTACTAATGAAAAACTGTTTTTT.

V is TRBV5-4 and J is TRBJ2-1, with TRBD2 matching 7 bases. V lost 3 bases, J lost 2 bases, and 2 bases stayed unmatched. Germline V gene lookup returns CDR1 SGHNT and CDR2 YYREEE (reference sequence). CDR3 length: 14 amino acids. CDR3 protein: CASSWGGAYNEQFF. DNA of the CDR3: TGTGCCAGCAGCTGGGGGGGGGCCTACAATGAGCAGTTCTTC.

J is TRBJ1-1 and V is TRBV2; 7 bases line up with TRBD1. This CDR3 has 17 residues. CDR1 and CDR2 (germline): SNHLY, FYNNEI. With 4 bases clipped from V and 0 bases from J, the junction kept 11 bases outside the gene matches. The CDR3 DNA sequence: TGTGCCAGCAGTGGATGGGGACAGCAAAACGTGAACACTGAAGCTTTCTTT. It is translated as CASSGWGQQNVNTEAFF. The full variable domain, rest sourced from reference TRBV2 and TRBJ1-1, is EPEVTQTPSHQVTQMGQEVILRCVPISNHLYFYWYRQILGQKVEFLVSFYNNEISEKSEIFDDQFSVERPDGSNFTLKIRSTKLEDSAMYFCASSGWGQQNVNTEAFFGQGTRLTVV.

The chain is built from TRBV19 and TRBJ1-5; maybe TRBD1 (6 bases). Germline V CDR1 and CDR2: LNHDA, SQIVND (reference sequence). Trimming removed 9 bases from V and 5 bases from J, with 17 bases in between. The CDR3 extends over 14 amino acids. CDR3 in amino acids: CASTLRGADQPQHF. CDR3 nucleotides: TGTGCCAGCACCCTGCGGGGGGCTGATCAGCCCCAGCATTTT.

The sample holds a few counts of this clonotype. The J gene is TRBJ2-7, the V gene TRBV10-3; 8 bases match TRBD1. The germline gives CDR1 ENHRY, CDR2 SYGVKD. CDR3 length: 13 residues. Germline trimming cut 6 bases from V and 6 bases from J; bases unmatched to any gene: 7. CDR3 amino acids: CAIRLQGAGEQYF. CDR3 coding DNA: TGTGCCATCAGACTCCAGGGGGCCGGCGAGCAGTACTTC.

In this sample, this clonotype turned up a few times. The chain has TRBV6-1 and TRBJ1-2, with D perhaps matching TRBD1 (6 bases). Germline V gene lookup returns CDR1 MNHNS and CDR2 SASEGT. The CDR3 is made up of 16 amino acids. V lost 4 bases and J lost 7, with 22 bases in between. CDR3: CASSGTATGLPRGYTF. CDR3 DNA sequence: TGTGCCAGCAGTGGGACCGCCACAGGGTTACCGCGTGGCTACACCTTC.

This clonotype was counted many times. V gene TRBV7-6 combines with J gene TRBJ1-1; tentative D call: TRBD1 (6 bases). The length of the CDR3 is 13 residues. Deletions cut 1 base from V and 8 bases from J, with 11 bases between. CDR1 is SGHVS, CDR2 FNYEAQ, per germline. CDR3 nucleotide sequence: TGTGCCAGCAGCTTAGGCACAGGGTTGGAAGCTTTCTTT. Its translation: CASSLGTGLEAFF.

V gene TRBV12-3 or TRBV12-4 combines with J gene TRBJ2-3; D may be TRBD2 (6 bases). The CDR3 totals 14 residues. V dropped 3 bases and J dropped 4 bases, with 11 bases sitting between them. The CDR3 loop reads CASSFGGVPDTQYF. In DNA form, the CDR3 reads TGTGCCAGCAGTTTTGGCGGGGTCCCAGATACGCAGTATTTT.

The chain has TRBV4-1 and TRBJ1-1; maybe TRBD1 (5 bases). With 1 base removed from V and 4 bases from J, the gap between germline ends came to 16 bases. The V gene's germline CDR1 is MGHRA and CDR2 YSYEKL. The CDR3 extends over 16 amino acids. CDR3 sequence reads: CASSQGSTGMTTEAFF. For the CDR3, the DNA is TGCGCCAGCAGCCAAGGTTCTACAGGTATGACCACTGAAGCTTTCTTT.

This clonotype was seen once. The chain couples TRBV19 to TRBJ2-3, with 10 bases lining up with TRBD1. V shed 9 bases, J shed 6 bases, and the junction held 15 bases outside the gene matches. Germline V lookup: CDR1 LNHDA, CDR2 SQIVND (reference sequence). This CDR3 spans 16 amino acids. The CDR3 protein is CASRPPGTGDGDTQYF. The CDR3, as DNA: TGTGCCAGCCGCCCTCCAGGGACAGGGGACGGCGATACGCAGTATTTT. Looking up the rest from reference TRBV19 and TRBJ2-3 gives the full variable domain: DGGITQSPKYLFRKEGQNVTLSCEQNLNHDAMYWYRQDPGQGLRLIYYSQIVNDFQKGDIAEGYSVSREKKESFPLTVTSAQKNPTAFYLCASRPPGTGDGDTQYFGPGTRLTVL.

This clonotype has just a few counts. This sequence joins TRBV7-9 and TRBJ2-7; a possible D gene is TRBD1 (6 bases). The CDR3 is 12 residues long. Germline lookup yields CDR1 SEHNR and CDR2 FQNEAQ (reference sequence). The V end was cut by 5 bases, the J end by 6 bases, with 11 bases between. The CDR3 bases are TGTGCCAGCAGCCCGACAGGAGCCGAGCAGTACTTC. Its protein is CASSPTGAEQYF.

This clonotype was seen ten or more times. This CDR3 is CASSLLGQSYGYTF. In DNA form, the CDR3 reads TGTGCCAGCAGCTTACTTGGACAGTCCTATGGCTACACCTTC. This chain joins TRBV7-2 and TRBJ1-2; weak D call: TRBD1 (6 bases). V lost 2 bases to trimming and J lost 4 bases, with 11 bases between them. Germline CDR1 and CDR2: SGHTA and FQGNSA. The length of the CDR3 is 14 residues. Complete variable domain (other parts from reference TRBV7-2 and TRBJ1-2): GAGVSQSPSNKVTEKGKDVELRCDPISGHTALYWYRQSLGQGLEFLIYFQGNSAPDKSGLPSDRFSAERTGGSVSTLTIQRTQQEDSAVYLCASSLLGQSYGYTFGSGTRLTVV.

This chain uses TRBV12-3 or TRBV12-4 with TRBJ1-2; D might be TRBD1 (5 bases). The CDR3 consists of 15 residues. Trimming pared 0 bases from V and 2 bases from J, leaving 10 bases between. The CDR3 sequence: CASSLAGGGNYGYTF. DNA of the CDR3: TGTGCCAGCAGTTTAGCCGGCGGGGGGAACTATGGCTACACCTTC.